This T cell receptor beta chain was retrieved from a study of T cells in localized non-small cell lung cancer. Broader study findings: Paired adjacent lung recovered a median around 60 of the top 100 tumor clones. Uninvolved neighboring lung showed the greatest T cell clonality, exceeding tumor. Increased T cell density in blood showed an association with longer overall survival.

Only in-frame clones appear in the TCRdb table, and some are missing; sequencing was by immunoSEQ multiplex PCR. The data show about 45,000 clones, 65% to 90% seen once. Worth noting for this clone: Its antigen is still unknown. The sample carries other DNA sequences with the same CDR3.

The J segment lost 4 bases and the V segment lost 3 bases, leaving 11 bases of the junction unmatched. The CDR3 contains 16 residues. Germline assignment: CDR1 KGHSH and CDR2 LQKENI. The chain carries TRBV18 and TRBJ1-2, with 7 bases aligning to TRBD1. The clonotype comes from a man between 40 and 70 years old with stage III lung adenocarcinoma. This specimen was peripheral blood mononuclear cells, taken before any cancer treatment. CDR3 loop: CASSPPGQTLGYGYTF. For the CDR3, the DNA is TGTGCCAGCTCACCGCCGGGACAGACCCTGGGCTATGGCTACACCTTC.